A single sample is the source of the 5 T cell receptor beta chains below, sequenced in a study of OX40 agonist ivuxolimab in advanced cancers. Only in-frame clones appear in the TCRdb table, and some are missing; sequencing was by immunoSEQ multiplex PCR. The repertoire consists of tens of thousands of clones, with 85% occurring once and the leading ten covering about 17%. Sequencing was performed on CD4+ or CD8+ T cells sorted from blood, taken in a trial of the OX40 agonist ivuxolimab. The receptors were gathered from an adult with an advanced solid tumor such as melanoma, head and neck, liver or kidney cancer.

The V and J genes are TRBV29-1 and TRBJ1-1; TRBD1 matches 7 bases. Germline V gives CDR1 SQVTM, CDR2 ANQGSEA. V gave up 3 bases and J gave up 0 bases; unmatched junction bases: 7. This CDR3 region has 15 residues. The CDR3 DNA sequence: TGCAGCGTTGACACTACAGGGGCCATGAACACTGAAGCTTTCTTT. Translation gives CSVDTTGAMNTEAFF.

This clone came up once. The chain recombines TRBV10-3 with TRBJ1-2; no reliable D call. This CDR3 has 13 residues. From germline, CDR1 is ENHRY and CDR2 SYGVKD. Trimming pared 6 bases from V and 0 bases from J, leaving 8 bases between. Here the CDR3 DNA reads TGTGCCATCAGGGAGGGTCCTAACTATGGCTACACCTTC. Protein: CAIREGPNYGYTF.

This clone occurred a few times. V gene TRBV15 combines with J gene TRBJ2-7; possibly TRBD1 for D (5 bases). V shed 3 bases and J shed 7 bases, with 19 bases lying between them. CDR3 length equals 15 residues. Germline values: CDR1 LNHNV, CDR2 YYDKDF (reference sequence). The CDR3 nucleotides are TGTGCCACCAGCAGGGGATTGGGGCTGGTAGGGGAGCAGTACTTC. It yields the protein CATSRGLGLVGEQYF. Complete variable domain (other parts from reference TRBV15 and TRBJ2-7): DAMVIQNPRYQVTQFGKPVTLSCSQTLNHNVMYWYQQKSSQAPKLLFHYYDKDFNNEADTPDNFQSRRPNTSFCFLDIRSPGLGDTAMYLCATSRGLGLVGEQYFGPGTRLTVT.

This rearrangement joins TRBV6-5 to TRBJ2-5; TRBD1 matches at 9 bases. The CDR3 is 15 amino acids. Germline-derived CDR1 and CDR2 are MNHEY and SVGAGI. Trimming cost V 7 bases and J 5 bases; bases outside gene matches: 11. The CDR3 DNA follows: TGTGCCAGCACTTCATTACAGGGGGCTGGGGAGACCCAGTACTTC. This gives the protein CASTSLQGAGETQYF.

The V call is TRBV5-1, the J call TRBJ2-2, with D uncertain. In germline, CDR1 is SGHRS, CDR2 YFSETQ. The CDR3 runs to 14 residues. The V end was cut by 4 bases, the J end by 5 bases, with 12 bases between. The DNA of the CDR3 is TGCGCCAGCAGCCGTTCAACAGAGACCGGGGAGCTGTTTTTT. This sequence encodes CASSRSTETGELFF.